The 9 T cell receptor beta chains below were found in one sample sequenced in a study of T cell changes during pregnancy in multiple sclerosis. Clones were read by immunoSEQ multiplex PCR, and TCRdb kept only the in-frame ones, dropping some. The repertoire includes 75,000 to 95,000 clones, roughly 93% of them detected once, and 2.5% to 3% sits in the top ten. Sequenced here: peripheral blood, sampled in the second trimester of pregnancy. These receptors all come from a female donor with multiple sclerosis, enrolled in a pregnancy study.

The chain recombines TRBV15 with TRBJ1-6, with D uncertain. The V end was cut by 0 bases, the J end by 7 bases, with 4 bases between. Germline V gene sequence: CDR1 LNHNV, CDR2 YYDKDF (reference sequence). The CDR3 runs to 13 residues. The CDR3: CATSRDPNSPLHF. The CDR3 nucleotides are TGTGCCACCAGCAGAGATCCGAATTCACCCCTCCACTTT.

The chain joins TRBV7-9 to TRBJ1-2; 7 nucleotides line up with TRBD1. Trimming took 4 bases from V and 4 from J; bases not matched to a gene: 3. The germline V gene has CDR1 SEHNR and CDR2 FQNEAQ (reference sequence). The CDR3 totals 13 residues. The CDR3 DNA follows: TGTGCCAGCAGCTCGGGACAGCTCTATGGCTACACCTTC. Residues: CASSSGQLYGYTF.

The chain links TRBV2 to TRBJ1-6, with no clear D. Germline CDR1 and CDR2: SNHLY and FYNNEI. The CDR3 covers 13 residues. The V and J ends lost 2 bases and 9 bases respectively, with 8 bases between them. DNA for the CDR3: TGTGCCAGCAGTGAAAGCGCGAGTTCACCCCTCCACTTT. Translation: CASSESASSPLHF.

The genes are TRBV9 and TRBJ1-3; perhaps TRBD1 as D (6 bases). CDR3 size: 15 residues. Trimming took off 3 bases at V and 0 bases at J, with 10 bases between the two ends. Germline loops: CDR1 SGDLS, CDR2 YYNGEE. The CDR3 DNA reads as TGTGCCAGCAGCGACAGGGCACTCTCTGGAAACACCATATATTTT. Protein: CASSDRALSGNTIYF.

The chain has TRBV2 and TRBJ2-7, with D perhaps TRBD1 (6 bases). Germline V gene sequence: CDR1 SNHLY, CDR2 FYNNEI. This CDR3 region has 13 residues. V shed 6 bases and J shed 1 base, with 10 bases lying between them. Written as DNA, the CDR3 is TGTGCCAGCAGGTCGGGACAATCCTACGAGCAGTACTTC. This codes for CASRSGQSYEQYF.

The rearrangement links TRBV30 to TRBJ1-1; a possible D gene is TRBD1 (5 bases). With 1 base removed from V and 8 bases from J, the gap between germline ends came to 11 bases. The CDR3 has 12 residues. Germline values: CDR1 GTSNPN, CDR2 SVGIG (reference sequence). The CDR3 DNA is TGTGCCTGGAGTGCTCCCAAGGGGGAAGCTTTCTTT. It yields the protein CAWSAPKGEAFF.

V is TRBV19 and J is TRBJ1-5; TRBD1 is a possible D gene (6 bases). The V end was cut by 4 bases, the J end by 6 bases, with 10 bases between. There are 13 residues in the CDR3. Germline CDR1 reads LNHDA; CDR2 reads SQIVND (reference sequence). The CDR3 bases are TGTGCCAGTAGTACCCGACAGGTTCAGCCCCAGCATTTT. Translating gives CASSTRQVQPQHF.

The chain recombines TRBV5-1 with TRBJ2-5; 15 bases agree with TRBD2. Looked up from germline, CDR1 is SGHRS and CDR2 is YFSETQ. The CDR3 runs 20 residues. V was clipped by 0 bases and J by 2 bases; unmatched bases: 11. CDR3 residues: CASSLEVPGLAGGPQETQYF. CDR3 nucleotide sequence: TGCGCCAGCAGCTTGGAGGTGCCGGGACTAGCGGGGGGCCCACAAGAGACCCAGTACTTC. The full variable domain, its missing parts supplied by reference TRBV5-1 and TRBJ2-5, is KAGVTQTPRYLIKTRGQQVTLSCSPISGHRSVSWYQQTPGQGLQFLFEYFSETQRNKGNFPGRFSGRQFSNSRSEMNVSTLELGDSALYLCASSLEVPGLAGGPQETQYFGPGTRLLVL.

This clone was seen only once. This sequence joins TRBV7-3 and TRBJ1-2; D is undetermined. Germline CDR1 SGHTA, CDR2 FQGTGA. The V end was cut by 5 bases, the J end by 1 base, with 11 bases between. The CDR3 is 14 amino acids. The CDR3 reads CASSPRDRNYGYTF. The CDR3, as DNA: TGTGCCAGCAGCCCCCGGGATCGTAACTATGGCTACACCTTC.